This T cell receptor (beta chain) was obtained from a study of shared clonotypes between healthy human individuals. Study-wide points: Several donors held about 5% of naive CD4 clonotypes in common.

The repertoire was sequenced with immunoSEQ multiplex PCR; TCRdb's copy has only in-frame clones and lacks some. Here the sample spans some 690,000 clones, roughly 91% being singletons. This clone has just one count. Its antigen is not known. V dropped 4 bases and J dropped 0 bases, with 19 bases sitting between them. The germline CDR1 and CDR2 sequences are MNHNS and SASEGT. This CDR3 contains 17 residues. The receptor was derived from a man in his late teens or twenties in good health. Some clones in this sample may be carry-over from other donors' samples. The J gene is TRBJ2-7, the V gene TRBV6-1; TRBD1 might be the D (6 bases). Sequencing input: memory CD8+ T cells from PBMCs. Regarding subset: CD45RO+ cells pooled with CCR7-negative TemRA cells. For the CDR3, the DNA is TGTGCCAGCAGTGTCGGTCCGGGACACCCGAGCTCCTACGAGCAGTACTTC. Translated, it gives CASSVGPGHPSSYEQYF.